This entry lists 18 T cell receptor beta chains sequenced from one sample in a study of T cells in Graves' hyperthyroidism and ophthalmopathy (dated by TCRdb to between 2018 and 2020). Libraries were constructed by multiplex PCR. The data were produced on an Illumina HiSeq 2000. The TCR beta CDR3 regions were amplified from the RNA transcripts. A first-round RT-PCR of the TCR CDR3 used the HTBI primer set with the Qiagen OneStep RT-PCR kit. Starting from the raw public reads, TCRdb applied fastp trimming at Q25, assembled clones with MiXCR and retained in-frame beta chains. Entries are consolidated by CDR3 protein sequence, retaining the most common genes and DNA. For this sample the table gives under 750,000 distinct CDR3 sequences, of which roughly a sixth were detected only once. Roughly 17% of the sample comes from the top ten. The material sequenced was blood. The receptors stem from a woman aged 45 to 65 with Graves' hyperthyroidism that later progressed to Graves' ophthalmopathy.

The chain joins TRBV12-3 or TRBV12-4 to TRBJ1-6; maybe TRBD1 (6 bases). The V end was cut by 3 bases, the J end by 10 bases, with 19 bases between. The CDR3 totals 16 residues. The CDR3 loop reads CASSFRSGRGGSPLHF. The CDR3 DNA follows: TGTGCCAGCAGTTTTCGTTCGGGCAGGGGAGGCTCACCCCTCCACTTT.

Only a few counts were recorded for this clonotype. V gene TRBV13 combines with J gene TRBJ1-2; a possible D gene is TRBD1 (5 bases). There are 15 residues in the CDR3. The germline gives CDR1 PRHDT, CDR2 FYEKMQ (reference sequence). The V end was cut by 4 bases, the J end by 2 bases, with 14 bases between. The CDR3 DNA sequence: TGTGCCAGCAGCTCCCTGGGGTCAGGGAACTATGGCTACACCTTC. Translating it yields CASSSLGSGNYGYTF.

There are a few counts of this clonotype. This rearrangement joins TRBV15 to TRBJ2-3, with D possibly TRBD2 on 6 matching bases. This CDR3 has 16 residues. Per germline, CDR1 LNHNV and CDR2 YYDKDF (reference sequence). V was shortened by 4 bases and J by 1 base, with 15 bases between the two germline ends. In DNA form, the CDR3 reads TGTGCCACCAGCAATCCTGGAGGGGACCGCACAGATACGCAGTATTTT. Protein product: CATSNPGGDRTDTQYF.

This clonotype occurred many times. The chain employs TRBV11-3 and TRBJ2-5; D not certain. Trimming left V 5 bases short and J 11 bases short, with 18 bases between. Per the germline V gene, CDR1 is SGHNT and CDR2 is YENEEA. The CDR3 runs 13 residues. CDR3 DNA sequence: TGTGCCAGCAGCCCGACCCGCCGGGCCGCTCAGTACTTC. It encodes CASSPTRRAAQYF.

This clonotype has ten or more counts. The rearrangement uses TRBV7-2 and TRBJ2-2, with 7 bases aligning to TRBD2. The CDR3 runs to 15 residues. The V gene end was trimmed by 0 bases and the J gene end by 6 bases; junction bases not matched to a gene: 4. Looked up from germline, CDR1 is SGHTA and CDR2 is FQGNSA. This chain's CDR3 is CASSLALLASGELFF. CDR3 sequence (DNA): TGTGCCAGCAGCTTAGCGTTACTAGCGTCCGGGGAGCTGTTTTTT.

The genes are TRBV29-1 and TRBJ2-1, with D possibly matching TRBD2 (6 bases). CDR1 SQVTM and CDR2 ANQGSEA come from the germline V gene. This CDR3 is 17 amino acids long. Trimming removed 0 bases at V and 0 bases at J, with 15 bases between. The DNA of the CDR3 is TGCAGCGTTGAAGATGGGGAGCGGGCGAGCTCCTACAATGAGCAGTTCTTC. This translates into CSVEDGERASSYNEQFF.

The table lists this clonotype with many counts. This chain links TRBV19 with TRBJ1-1; D is unclear. This CDR3 is built from 12 residues. V shed 7 bases and J shed 1 base, with 7 bases lying between them. Germline V lookup: CDR1 LNHDA, CDR2 SQIVND (reference sequence). CDR3 bases: TGTGCCAGTAAGAAGGAGAACACTGAAGCTTTCTTT. This translates into CASKKENTEAFF.

Here the CDR3 DNA reads TGTGCCAGCAGCGCGATCTCCGGGACACCCTATGGCTACACCTTC. Its protein product is CASSAISGTPYGYTF. V and J are TRBV11-2 and TRBJ1-2; tentatively, D is TRBD1 (6 bases). There are 15 residues in the CDR3. In germline, CDR1 is SGHAT, CDR2 FQNNGV. Deletions cut 5 bases from V and 4 bases from J, with 17 bases between.

This sequence joins TRBV19 and TRBJ2-5; D is tentatively TRBD1 or TRBD2 (5 bases each). Trimming removed 4 bases at V and 3 bases at J, with 15 bases between. Germline V gives CDR1 LNHDA, CDR2 SQIVND (reference sequence). The CDR3 length is 15 residues. This CDR3 is CASSTGPGTEETQYF. CDR3 bases: TGTGCCAGTAGTACTGGTCCCGGGACGGAAGAGACCCAGTACTTC.

This clonotype was seen many times. The chain carries TRBV13 and TRBJ1-5; D gene ambiguous. V lost 0 bases, J lost 3 bases, and 9 bases lay in between. This CDR3 has 15 residues. The germline V gene encodes CDR1 PRHDT and CDR2 FYEKMQ (reference sequence). Here the CDR3 reads CASSLGGGNNQPQHF. The DNA for the CDR3 is TGTGCCAGCAGCTTAGGGGGAGGAAACAATCAGCCCCAGCATTTT.

This sequence joins TRBV20-1 and TRBJ1-6; 8 positions agree with TRBD1. This CDR3 is 16 amino acids long. The germline V gene encodes CDR1 DFQATT and CDR2 SNEGSKA (reference sequence). V lost 0 bases and J lost 4; bases outside the gene matches: 5. CDR3 residues: CSARDEDREYNSPLHF. The DNA of the CDR3 is TGCAGTGCTAGAGATGAGGACAGGGAATATAATTCACCCCTCCACTTT.

This clonotype was counted many times. This chain connects TRBV12-3 or TRBV12-4 to TRBJ1-1; D is ambiguous. V gave up 9 bases and J gave up 9 bases, with 14 bases separating them. CDR3 size: 11 residues. The CDR3 here is CASIKGTQAFF. CDR3 bases: TGTGCCAGTATAAAGGGTACCCAAGCTTTCTTT.

This chain links TRBV12-3 or TRBV12-4 with TRBJ2-1; possibly TRBD2 for D (5 bases). V was clipped by 3 bases and J by 0 bases, with 9 bases between them. The CDR3 spans 15 residues. CDR3 sequence reads: CASSLRANSYNEQFF. For the CDR3, the DNA is TGTGCCAGCAGTTTGAGGGCCAACTCCTACAATGAGCAGTTCTTC.

The chain couples TRBV6-1 to TRBJ1-2; D is unresolved. The CDR3 totals 15 residues. Germline CDR1 reads MNHNS; CDR2 reads SASEGT. Deletions cut 6 bases from V and 3 bases from J, with 17 bases between. For the CDR3, the DNA is TGTGCCAGCAGCACATCTTCCCGGGTCGACTATGGCTACACCTTC. Amino acids: CASSTSSRVDYGYTF.

There are many counts of this clonotype. The J gene is TRBJ1-1, the V gene TRBV30; D unclear. The CDR3 is 11 amino acids. Germline V gene sequence: CDR1 GTSNPN, CDR2 SVGIG (reference sequence). Trimming removed 4 bases at V and 7 bases at J, with 10 bases between. CDR3 bases: TGTGCCTGGACCGGCGGCCTTGAAGCTTTCTTT. It codes for CAWTGGLEAFF.

Many counts were recorded for this clonotype. The rearrangement uses TRBV5-1 and TRBJ1-1; tentatively, D is TRBD1 (6 bases). Trimming cost V 0 bases and J 4 bases, with 13 bases left between them. CDR3 length equals 15 residues. CDR1 and CDR2 from the germline V gene are SGHRS and YFSETQ. The CDR3 sequence is CASSLEPGAFTEAFF. CDR3 DNA sequence: TGCGCCAGCAGCTTGGAGCCGGGGGCGTTCACTGAAGCTTTCTTT. The entire variable domain, with the rest obtained from reference TRBV5-1 and TRBJ1-1, is as follows: KAGVTQTPRYLIKTRGQQVTLSCSPISGHRSVSWYQQTPGQGLQFLFEYFSETQRNKGNFPGRFSGRQFSNSRSEMNVSTLELGDSALYLCASSLEPGAFTEAFFGQGTRLTVV.

This clonotype was picked up many times. The chain recombines TRBV5-1 with TRBJ2-3; 7 bases fit TRBD2. The junction had 8 bases not matched to a gene; V was cut back by 4 bases and J by 3 bases. In germline, CDR1 is SGHRS, CDR2 YFSETQ. CDR3 size: 15 residues. CDR3: CASSTWTSATDTQYF. Here the CDR3 DNA reads TGCGCCAGCAGCACCTGGACTAGTGCGACAGATACGCAGTATTTT.

This clonotype was counted ten times or more. The V and J genes are TRBV27 and TRBJ2-7, with 11 bases aligning to TRBD2. The J segment lost 5 bases and the V segment lost 2 bases, leaving 8 bases of the junction unmatched. Germline CDR1 and CDR2: MNHEY and SMNVEV (reference sequence). The CDR3 length is 16 residues. The DNA of the CDR3 is TGTGCCAGCAGTTTAATGGAACCGGGACTAGCGGACGAGCAGTACTTC. It specifies CASSLMEPGLADEQYF.